The 16 T cell receptor beta chains presented below share a single source sample, sequenced in a study of cytomegalovirus exposure and HLA in healthy donors. Method: immunoSEQ multiplex PCR; TCRdb's copy keeps in-frame clones and lacks some. Here the sample spans 120,000 or so clones, approximately 91% being singletons. The sequencing input was PBMCs. The origin of the receptors is a woman between 18 and 29 years old in good health and CMV-seronegative.

J is TRBJ2-3 and V is TRBV29-1; the D is unclear. In germline, CDR1 is SQVTM, CDR2 ANQGSEA. The V and J ends lost 7 bases and 6 bases respectively, with 11 bases between them. This CDR3 comprises 11 residues. In DNA, the CDR3 is TGCAGCGCCCCCGACTTTGATACGCAGTATTTT. It translates to CSAPDFDTQYF.

Details on this clone: Other DNA variants within this sample encode the same CDR3. The V and J genes are TRBV7-8 and TRBJ1-1; 7 positions agree with TRBD1. The CDR3 is 13 residues long. V was clipped by 4 bases and J by 6 bases; unmatched bases: 5. The germline gives CDR1 SGHVS, CDR2 FQNEAQ. The CDR3 nucleotides are TGTGCCAGCAGCTCGGACAGGCGCGCTGAAGCTTTCTTT. This gives the protein CASSSDRRAEAFF. Based on the CDR3 plus reference TRBV7-8 and TRBJ1-1, the full variable domain is GAGVSQSPRYKVAKRGQDVALRCDPISGHVSLFWYQQALGQGPEFLTYFQNEAQLDKSGLPSDRFFAERPEGSVSTLKIQRTQQEDSAVYLCASSSDRRAEAFFGQGTRLTVV.

The chain combines TRBV12-5 with TRBJ2-7; 9 positions agree with TRBD2. V gave up 6 bases and J gave up 9 bases; unmatched junction bases: 12. From germline, CDR1 is LGHNT and CDR2 FRNRAP. The CDR3 loop spans 14 amino acids. Here the CDR3 reads CASGQVLGTSMQYF. The CDR3 DNA sequence: TGTGCTAGTGGACAGGTTTTGGGGACTAGCATGCAGTACTTC.

This clone occurred a few times. The chain recombines TRBV9 with TRBJ2-7; TRBD2 is a possible D gene (5 bases). The CDR3 is 13 residues long. The V gene lost 4 bases and the J gene lost 3 bases, with 11 bases spanning the gap. Germline V CDR1 and CDR2: SGDLS, YYNGEE. This chain's CDR3 is CASSPGGSYEQYF. The CDR3 nucleotides are TGTGCCAGCAGCCCAGGAGGAAGCTACGAGCAGTACTTC. The variable domain in full, completed from reference TRBV9 and TRBJ2-7, reads DSGVTQTPKHLITATGQRVTLRCSPRSGDLSVYWYQQSLDQGLQFLIQYYNGEERAKGNILERFSAQQFPDLHSELNLSSLELGDSALYFCASSPGGSYEQYFGPGTRLTVT.

The V and J genes are TRBV4-2 and TRBJ2-1; a possible D gene is TRBD1 (6 bases). Germline values: CDR1 LGHNA, CDR2 YNFKEQ. The CDR3 sequence is 16 residues long. The V end was cut by 4 bases, the J end by 9 bases, with 22 bases between. CDR3 protein: CASSPPGTTRWVEQFF. CDR3 nucleotide sequence: TGTGCCAGCAGCCCACCTGGGACAACCCGATGGGTTGAGCAGTTCTTC.

CDR3 nucleotide sequence: TGTGCCAGCACCTCGACAGGGAACACTGAAGCTTTCTTT. Translated, it gives CASTSTGNTEAFF. The chain carries TRBV28 and TRBJ1-1, with a weak D call TRBD1 (6 bases). V lost 7 bases and J lost 1, with 10 bases in between. This CDR3 has 13 residues. Germline-derived CDR1 and CDR2 are MDHEN and SYDVKM. Looking up the rest from reference TRBV28 and TRBJ1-1 gives the full variable domain: DVKVTQSSRYLVKRTGEKVFLECVQDMDHENMFWYRQDPGLGLRLIYFSYDVKMKEKGDIPEGYSVSREKKERFSLILESASTNQTSMYLCASTSTGNTEAFFGQGTRLTVV.

The chain employs TRBV7-9 and TRBJ2-7, with D possibly being TRBD2 (5 bases). CDR3 length: 15 residues. Germline V CDR1 and CDR2: SEHNR, FQNEAQ (reference sequence). V lost 1 base and J 5 bases, leaving 15 bases between the germline ends. CDR3 sequence reads: CASSLVGHLAHEQYF. The CDR3 nucleotides are TGTGCCAGCAGCTTAGTCGGCCACCTAGCCCACGAGCAGTACTTC.

This chain connects TRBV6-5 to TRBJ2-7; 7 nucleotides align to TRBD1. The CDR3 is 16 amino acids. Germline V lookup: CDR1 MNHEY, CDR2 SVGAGI. V shed 0 bases, J shed 5 bases, and the junction held 10 bases outside the gene matches. DNA of the CDR3: TGTGCCAGCAGTTACTCCCCCGGTAGGGGGCGTAACGAGCAGTACTTC. This encodes CASSYSPGRGRNEQYF.

The chain links TRBV10-3 to TRBJ2-7, with 8 bases that match TRBD1. Germline V gene lookup returns CDR1 ENHRY and CDR2 SYGVKD. Germline trimming cut 3 bases from V and 3 bases from J; bases unmatched to any gene: 4. This CDR3 contains 14 residues. The CDR3 coding sequence is TGTGCCATCAGTGACGGGACAGGCCTCTACGAGCAGTACTTC. Protein sequence: CAISDGTGLYEQYF.

This clone was seen a single time. The V gene is TRBV13, the J gene TRBJ2-1, with 9 nucleotides matching TRBD2. This CDR3 comprises 15 residues. Germline CDR1 is PRHDT and CDR2 is FYEKMQ (reference sequence). V lost 3 bases, J lost 7 bases, and 7 bases stayed unmatched. This chain's CDR3 is CASSFGTSGSNEQFF. The CDR3 DNA reads TGTGCCAGCAGCTTTGGTACTAGCGGGTCAAATGAGCAGTTCTTC.

The chain has TRBV9 and TRBJ2-1; D might be TRBD2 (6 bases). The CDR3 consists of 14 residues. CDR1 and CDR2 from the germline V gene are SGDLS and YYNGEE. V shed 4 bases and J shed 6 bases, with 14 bases lying between them. CDR3 in amino acids: CASSPTAGSNEQFF. The CDR3 DNA reads as TGTGCCAGCAGCCCTACCGCGGGGAGCAATGAGCAGTTCTTC.

The V gene is TRBV11-2, the J gene TRBJ1-5, with 7 bases that match TRBD1. The junction had 3 bases not matched to a gene; V was cut back by 4 bases and J by 3 bases. The germline gives CDR1 SGHAT, CDR2 FQNNGV. The CDR3 extends over 14 amino acids. CDR3 protein: CASSSGTVNQPQHF. The CDR3 nucleotides read TGTGCCAGCAGCTCCGGGACAGTCAATCAGCCCCAGCATTTT.

This sequence joins TRBV28 and TRBJ2-5; 7 bases agree with TRBD1. Germline trimming cut 2 bases from V and 5 bases from J; bases unmatched to any gene: 5. Germline V gives CDR1 MDHEN, CDR2 SYDVKM. This CDR3 region has 14 residues. The CDR3 DNA sequence: TGTGCCAGCAGTTTAGACAGGGTAAGGGAGACCCAGTACTTC. It specifies CASSLDRVRETQYF.

V is TRBV13 and J is TRBJ2-5; possible D gene TRBD2, 6 bases. Trimming removed 1 base at V and 1 base at J, with 13 bases between. Germline lookup yields CDR1 PRHDT and CDR2 FYEKMQ (reference sequence). This CDR3 is built from 16 residues. The CDR3 DNA reads TGTGCCAGCAGCTTAGAGGCCCTAGCGCCCCAAGAGACCCAGTACTTC. Its translation is CASSLEALAPQETQYF.

The rearrangement joins TRBV19 to TRBJ2-7; D unclear. V was trimmed by 5 bases and J by 2 bases, leaving 13 bases between them. The CDR3 length is 14 residues. CDR1 is LNHDA and CDR2 is SQIVND in the germline V gene (reference sequence). The CDR3, as DNA: TGTGCCAGTAGTCCCGGAGCCGGCACCTACGAGCAGTACTTC. It encodes CASSPGAGTYEQYF.

The genes are TRBV19 and TRBJ2-7; 12 bases match TRBD2. This CDR3 has 15 amino acids. The V and J ends lost 3 bases and 5 bases, in that order; junction bases with no gene match: 5. The V gene's germline CDR1 is LNHDA and CDR2 SQIVND (reference sequence). DNA of the CDR3: TGTGCCAGTAGTATTGGGACTAGCGGGTCCAACGAGCAGTACTTC. Amino acids: CASSIGTSGSNEQYF.